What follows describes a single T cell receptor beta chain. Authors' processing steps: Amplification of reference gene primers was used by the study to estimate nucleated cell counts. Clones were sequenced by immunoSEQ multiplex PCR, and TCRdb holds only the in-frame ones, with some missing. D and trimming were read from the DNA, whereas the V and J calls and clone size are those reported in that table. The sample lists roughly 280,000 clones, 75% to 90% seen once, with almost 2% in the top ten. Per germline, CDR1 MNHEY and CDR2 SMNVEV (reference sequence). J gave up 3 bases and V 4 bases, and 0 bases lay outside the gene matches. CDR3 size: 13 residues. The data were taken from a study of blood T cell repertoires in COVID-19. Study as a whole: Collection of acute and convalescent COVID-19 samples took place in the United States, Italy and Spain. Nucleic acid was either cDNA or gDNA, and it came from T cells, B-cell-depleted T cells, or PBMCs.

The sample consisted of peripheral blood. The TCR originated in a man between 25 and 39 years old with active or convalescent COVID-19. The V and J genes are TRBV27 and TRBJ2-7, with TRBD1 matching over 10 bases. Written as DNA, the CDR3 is TGTGCCAGCAGTTGGGACAGGGGCTACGAGCAGTACTTC. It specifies CASSWDRGYEQYF.